The clone carrying this T cell receptor beta chain was detected a few times. TCR beta CDR3 regions were amplified from RNA transcripts. The TCR CDR3 first-round RT-PCR relied on the HTBI primer set. TCRdb re-called the multiplex PCR reads with MiXCR, one entry per CDR3 protein. The table lists 500,000 or so distinct CDR3 sequences, approximately 17% of them singletons. The sample is drawn from a study of T cells in Graves' hyperthyroidism and ophthalmopathy. Diagnostic assessment was based on clinical symptoms, serum thyroxine and TRAb, thyroid ultrasound and orbital computed tomography. Germline CDR1 is SGDLS and CDR2 is YYNGEE. V lost 0 bases and J 4 bases, leaving 17 bases between the germline ends. This CDR3 is built from 17 residues.

The J gene is TRBJ1-5, the V gene TRBV9; maybe TRBD1 (6 bases). The sequenced sample was blood. The TCR was taken from a woman younger than 35 with Graves' ophthalmopathy. CDR3 region: CASSVEKTGWVNQPQHF. CDR3 in DNA: TGTGCCAGCAGCGTAGAGAAGACAGGCTGGGTTAATCAGCCCCAGCATTTT.